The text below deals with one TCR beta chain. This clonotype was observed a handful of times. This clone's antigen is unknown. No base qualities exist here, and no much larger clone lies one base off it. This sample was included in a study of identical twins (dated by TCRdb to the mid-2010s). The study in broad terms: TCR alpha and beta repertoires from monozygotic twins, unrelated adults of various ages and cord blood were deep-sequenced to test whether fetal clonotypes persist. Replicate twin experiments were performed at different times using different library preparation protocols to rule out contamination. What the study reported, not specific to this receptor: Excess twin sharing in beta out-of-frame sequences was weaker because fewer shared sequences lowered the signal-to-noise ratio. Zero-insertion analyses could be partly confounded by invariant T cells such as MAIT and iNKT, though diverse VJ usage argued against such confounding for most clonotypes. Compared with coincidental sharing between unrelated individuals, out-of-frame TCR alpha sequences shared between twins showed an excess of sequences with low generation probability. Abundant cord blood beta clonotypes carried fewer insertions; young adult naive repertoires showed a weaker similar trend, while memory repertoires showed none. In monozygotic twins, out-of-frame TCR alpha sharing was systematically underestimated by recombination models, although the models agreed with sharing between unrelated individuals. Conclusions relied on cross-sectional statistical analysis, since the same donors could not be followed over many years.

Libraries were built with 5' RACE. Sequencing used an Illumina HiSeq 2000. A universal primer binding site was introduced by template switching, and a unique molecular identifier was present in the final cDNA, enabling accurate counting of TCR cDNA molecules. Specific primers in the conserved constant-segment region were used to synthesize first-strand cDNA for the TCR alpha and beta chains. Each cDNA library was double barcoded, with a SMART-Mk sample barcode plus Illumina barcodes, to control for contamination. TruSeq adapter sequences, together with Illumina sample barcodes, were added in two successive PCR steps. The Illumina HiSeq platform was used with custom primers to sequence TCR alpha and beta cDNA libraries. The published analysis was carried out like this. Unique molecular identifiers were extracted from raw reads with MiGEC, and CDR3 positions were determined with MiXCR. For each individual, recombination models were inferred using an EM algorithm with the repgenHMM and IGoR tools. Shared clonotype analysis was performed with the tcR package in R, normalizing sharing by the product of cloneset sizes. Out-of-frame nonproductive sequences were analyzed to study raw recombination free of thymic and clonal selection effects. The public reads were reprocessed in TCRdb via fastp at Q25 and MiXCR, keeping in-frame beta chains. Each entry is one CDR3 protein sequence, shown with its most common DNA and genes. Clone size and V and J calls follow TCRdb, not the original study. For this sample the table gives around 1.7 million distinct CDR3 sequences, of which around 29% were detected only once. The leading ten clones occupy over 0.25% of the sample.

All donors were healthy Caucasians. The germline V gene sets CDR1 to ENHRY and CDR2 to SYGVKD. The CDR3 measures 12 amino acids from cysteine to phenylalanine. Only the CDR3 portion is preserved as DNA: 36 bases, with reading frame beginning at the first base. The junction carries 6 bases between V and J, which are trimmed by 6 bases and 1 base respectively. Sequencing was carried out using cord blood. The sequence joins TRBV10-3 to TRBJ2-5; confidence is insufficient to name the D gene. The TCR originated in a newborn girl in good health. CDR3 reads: CAIRGLQETQYF. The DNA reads TGTGCCATCAGGGGCCTCCAAGAGACCCAGTACTTC.